The 2 T cell receptor beta chains below were found in one sample sequenced in a study of blood T cell repertoires in COVID-19. TCRdb's copy holds only in-frame clones and misses some; the assay was immunoSEQ multiplex PCR. The sample holds 150,000 to 200,000 clones; over 80% are singletons and the top ten take approximately 5.1%. Source material: PBMCs or T cells enriched from blood (not recorded which). The source is a man between 70 and 80 years old who had been exposed to COVID-19.

This rearrangement joins TRBV7-9 to TRBJ2-2; D gene unclear. Trimming removed 6 bases at V and 3 bases at J, with 8 bases between. The CDR3 consists of 13 residues. From germline, CDR1 is SEHNR and CDR2 FQNEAQ (reference sequence). The CDR3 DNA reads as TGTGCCAGCAGTCCCCCTTACACCGGGGAGCTGTTTTTT. Its protein is CASSPPYTGELFF.

The chain couples TRBV11-2 to TRBJ2-1; the match to TRBD1 covers 9 bases. The CDR3 runs to 15 residues. CDR1 SGHAT and CDR2 FQNNGV come from the germline V gene. With 5 bases clipped from V and 5 bases from J, the junction kept 7 bases outside the gene matches. In nucleotides, the CDR3 is TGTGCCAGCAGCCTCTGGGGGACAGGGAACAATGAGCAGTTCTTC. Translation: CASSLWGTGNNEQFF.